This T cell receptor beta chain was obtained from a study of immune evolution from preneoplasia to lung adenocarcinoma (dated by TCRdb to the early 2020s). About the study as a whole: The study profiled immune contexture across lung adenocarcinoma precursors and invasive adenocarcinoma using immune gene expression, TCR sequencing and multiplex immunofluorescence. Whole exome sequencing and methylation data from the same cohort of nodules were integrated with the immune data. The overall cohort comprised 53 patients with pulmonary nodules who underwent surgical resection. A total of 50 to 55 patients contributed TCR sequencing data. POLYSOLVER was used to infer class I HLA alleles from exome data, and LOHHLA was used to detect allele-specific HLA loss. It was reported in the study that approximately 99 samples were used for TCR sequencing. Resected precursor lesions (AAH, AIS, MIA) and invasive adenocarcinomas were compared with paired morphologically normal lung tissue. Sample size was based on specimen availability rather than a prior power calculation. What the authors observed across the whole study: Findings were based on association rather than direct causation; larger cohorts with long-term follow-up and longitudinal biopsies were deemed needed. The highest top T cell clone frequencies were observed in normal lung, and a progressive decrease in top T cell clone frequencies appeared to occur from AAH through AIS, MIA and invasive adenocarcinoma. Because all patients came from Japan and China, whether the findings apply to Western populations was uncertain. The highest clonality was observed in normal lung, whereas higher T cell density and diversity but lower clonality appeared to be present in later-stage lesions.

For this clone: Its target antigen remains unknown. No quality values exist for individual bases; no much larger clone is one base distant.

Resection was performed on patients in Japan or China between about 2013 and 2018. Two lung cancer pathologists independently confirmed the histologic diagnosis of each case on H&E slides. The AllPrep DNA/RNA FFPE Kit was used to isolate DNA from FFPE tissue. The junction shows trimming of 4 bases on V and 2 bases on J, plus 9 bases between the germline ends. Reading from cysteine to phenylalanine, the CDR3 counts 13 amino acids. Just CDR3 DNA is preserved here, 39 bases in frame from base 1. Taken from the germline V gene, the CDR1 and CDR2 loops are SGHRS and YFSETQ. Using the immunoSEQ hsTCRbeta Kit, TCR beta CDR3 regions were sequenced from DNA. Concerning the study's data processing: TCR sequencing data were analysed with the ImmunoSEQ Analyzer. T cell clonality was calculated on productive rearrangements as 1 minus Pielou's evenness. To measure T cell diversity, the inverse Simpson index was applied to productive templates. T cell density was defined as TCR beta template counts normalized to usable DNA, with usable DNA estimated by amplifying and sequencing housekeeping genes. TCR metrics were compared across histologic stages using two-sided Kruskal-Wallis tests. The clones in this table, taken by TCRdb from immuneACCESS, are in-frame only. Not every clone is retained; where verified, under half of the shortfall comes from an unresolved V gene, and the cause of the rest is unknown. V, J and clone size were drawn from that table, and D and trimming were deduced from the DNA. The sample table lists about 5,700 clones, 81% of them with a count of one. In total, the top ten clones hold approximately 10% of the sample.

The origin of this receptor is a person aged 50-70 years with lung adenocarcinoma. Sequenced input: FFPE normal lung tissue adjacent to the tumor. The chain is encoded by TRBV5-1 joined to TRBJ1-2; perhaps TRBD1 is the D gene, with 5 bases matching. Read as DNA, the sequence is TGCGCCAGCAGCGGGACGGTAAACTATGGCTACACCTTC. It encodes CASSGTVNYGYTF. With all but the CDR3 taken from the reference TRBV5-1 and TRBJ1-2 genes, the full variable domain is: KAGVTQTPRYLIKTRGQQVTLSCSPISGHRSVSWYQQTPGQGLQFLFEYFSETQRNKGNFPGRFSGRQFSNSRSEMNVSTLELGDSALYLCASSGTVNYGYTFGSGTRLTVV.